A selection of T cell receptor beta chains follows, all from one sample in a study of CD8 T cells in ankylosing spondylitis. Via MiXCR, TCRdb re-called the 5' RACE reads, giving one row per CDR3 protein. The table lists 200,000 to 250,000 distinct CDR3 sequences, about 6.7% of them singletons, with 12% to 15% in the top ten. Sequencing was done on a sample of blood, either unsorted or a sorted T cell fraction (not recorded which). These receptors were collected from a male donor with ankylosing spondylitis. The CDR3 runs from the conserved cysteine through the conserved F or W. D genes are given only for firm matches. Only part of the rows carry a size: once, few, many, or a class if the clone is expanded.

V gene	D gene	clone size	J gene	CDR3 protein	CDR3 DNA
TRBV4-2	NA	many	TRBJ2-1	CASSQGWMWEQFF	TGTGCCAGCAGCCAAGGGTGGATGTGGGAGCAGTTCTTC
TRBV4-1	TRBD1	many	TRBJ2-5	CASSQDPRQGEETQYF	TGCGCCAGCAGCCAAGATCCGAGACAGGGGGAGGAGACCCAGTACTTC
TRBV5-6	NA	many	TRBJ1-5	CASSLGGIKAQPQHF	TGTGCCAGCAGCTTGGGAGGGATCAAGGCTCAGCCCCAGCATTTT
TRBV7-2	TRBD2	many	TRBJ2-3	CASSLGTSGGITDTQYF	TGTGCCAGCAGCTTAGGGACTAGCGGGGGGATCACAGATACGCAGTATTTT
TRBV4-3	TRBD1	NA	TRBJ1-2	CASSPGTGRTYGYTF	TGCGCCAGCAGCCCCGGGACAGGGAGAACCTATGGCTACACCTTC
TRBV27	NA	few	TRBJ1-2	CASSSSWAQLKGYTF	TGTGCCAGCAGTTCATCCTGGGCCCAGTTGAAAGGCTACACCTTC
TRBV5-6	NA	NA	TRBJ1-3	CASSFMGGPGNTIYF	TGTGCCAGCAGCTTTATGGGGGGGCCTGGAAACACCATATATTTT
TRBV27	NA	many	TRBJ2-7	CASSFRGDSYEQYF	TGTGCCAGCAGTTTCAGGGGAGACTCCTACGAGCAGTACTTC
TRBV20-1	NA	many	TRBJ2-7	CSARDGAGASYEQYF	TGCAGTGCTAGAGATGGGGCGGGGGCGTCCTACGAGCAGTACTTC
TRBV27	NA	many	TRBJ2-7	CASSLSVLHEQYF	TGTGCCAGCAGTTTATCGGTCCTCCACGAGCAGTACTTC
TRBV6-5	TRBD1	NA	TRBJ1-1	CASSSVREGAGAEAFF	TGTGCCAGCAGTTCCGTCCGGGAGGGGGCCGGGGCTGAAGCTTTCTTT
TRBV12-3/TRBV12-4	TRBD2	many	TRBJ2-1	CASSFTAGGSEQFF	TGTGCCAGCAGTTTCACGGCGGGAGGAAGTGAGCAGTTCTTC
TRBV20-1	TRBD1	NA	TRBJ2-5	CSARDRDRVVPIDQETQYF	TGCAGTGCTAGAGATCGGGACAGGGTTGTGCCGATAGATCAAGAGACCCAGTACTTC
TRBV19	TRBD1	many	TRBJ1-1	CASSPGQGAVNTEAFF	TGTGCCAGTAGTCCGGGACAGGGGGCTGTTAACACTGAAGCTTTCTTT
TRBV4-3	TRBD2	many	TRBJ2-1	CASSQEGGGLDEQFF	TGCGCCAGCAGCCAAGAAGGCGGGGGTTTGGATGAGCAGTTCTTC
TRBV4-3	NA	few	TRBJ2-6	CASSQDPRGSGANVLTF	TGCGCCAGCAGCCAAGATCCCCGGGGATCCGGGGCCAACGTCCTGACTTTC
TRBV7-7	NA	NA	TRBJ2-1	CASSLTPSSYNEQFF	TGTGCTAGCAGTTTAACACCGAGCTCCTACAATGAGCAGTTCTTC
TRBV6-2/TRBV6-3	NA	many	TRBJ2-3	CASSYLNTDTQYF	TGTGCCAGCAGTTACCTTAACACAGATACGCAGTATTTT
TRBV24-1	NA	NA	TRBJ2-1	CATSDPLGNEQFF	TGTGCCACCAGTGATCCTTTGGGCAATGAGCAGTTCTTC
TRBV7-9	NA	many	TRBJ1-1	CASSLAASRNTEAFF	TGTGCCAGCAGCTTAGCCGCCAGCCGGAACACTGAAGCTTTCTTT